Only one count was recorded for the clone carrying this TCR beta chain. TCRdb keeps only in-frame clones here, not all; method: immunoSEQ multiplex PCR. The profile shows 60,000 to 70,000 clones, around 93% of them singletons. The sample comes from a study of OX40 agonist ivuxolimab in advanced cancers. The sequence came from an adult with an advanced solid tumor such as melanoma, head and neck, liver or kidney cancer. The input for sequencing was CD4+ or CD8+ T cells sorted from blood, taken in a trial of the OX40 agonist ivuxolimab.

The CDR3: CASSLVTAGGPQETQYF. In DNA form, the CDR3 reads TGTGCCAGCAGCTTAGTTACAGCGGGAGGACCACAAGAGACCCAGTACTTC. V usage is TRBV7-2 and J usage is TRBJ2-5; 9 bases align to TRBD2. V shed 1 base, J shed 2 bases, and the junction held 8 bases outside the gene matches. Germline V gene data show CDR1 as SGHTA and CDR2 as FQGNSA. This CDR3 contains 17 residues. The full variable domain, completed using reference TRBV7-2 and TRBJ2-5, is GAGVSQSPSNKVTEKGKDVELRCDPISGHTALYWYRQSLGQGLEFLIYFQGNSAPDKSGLPSDRFSAERTGGSVSTLTIQRTQQEDSAVYLCASSLVTAGGPQETQYFGPGTRLLVL.